The 23 T cell receptor beta chains below come from one sample, sequenced in a study of identifying expanded T cells in peripheral blood. Assay: immunoSEQ multiplex PCR; the TCRdb copy retains only in-frame clones and omits some. Of about 81,000 clones listed, 80% to 85% are singletons. Sequencing was carried out using blood. Receptor source: a person aged 18 to 69 in good health.

The gene calls are TRBV28 and TRBJ2-1; TRBD1 is a possible D gene (6 bases). Between the trimmed V and J ends, which lost 8 bases and 0 bases, there was a span of 26 bases. Looked up from germline, CDR1 is MDHEN and CDR2 is SYDVKM. CDR3 length: 19 amino acids. CDR3 nucleotides: TGTGCCAGCTTGGGGGCAGGTTACGGTCCACAACCCTCCTACAATGAGCAGTTCTTC. This sequence encodes CASLGAGYGPQPSYNEQFF. The full variable domain, its missing parts supplied by reference TRBV28 and TRBJ2-1, is DVKVTQSSRYLVKRTGEKVFLECVQDMDHENMFWYRQDPGLGLRLIYFSYDVKMKEKGDIPEGYSVSREKKERFSLILESASTNQTSMYLCASLGAGYGPQPSYNEQFFGPGTRLTVL.

Turning to this clone: This specimen includes other DNA sequences encoding the same CDR3. The genes are TRBV7-9 and TRBJ2-7, with 11 bases aligning to TRBD1. Trimming at V came to 5 bases and at J to 3 bases, leaving 3 bases not matched to a gene. Germline values: CDR1 SEHNR, CDR2 FQNEAQ (reference sequence). The CDR3 has 14 residues. The CDR3 sequence: CASSPGTGGYEQYF. The CDR3 bases are TGTGCCAGCAGCCCGGGGACAGGGGGCTACGAGCAGTACTTC.

The genes are TRBV7-2 and TRBJ2-1; possibly TRBD1 for D (6 bases). The CDR3 covers 17 residues. V lost 2 bases, J lost 7 bases, and 21 bases lay in between. Germline CDR1 reads SGHTA; CDR2 reads FQGNSA. CDR3 in DNA: TGTGCCAGCAGCTTAATTCTAGGTCCACAGGGAACGAATGAGCAGTTCTTC. Translating gives CASSLILGPQGTNEQFF.

This clone was seen more than once but under ten times. This chain links TRBV27 with TRBJ2-5, with TRBD2 matching over 13 bases. The CDR3 has 17 amino acids. Germline V gives CDR1 MNHEY, CDR2 SMNVEV (reference sequence). The trim removed 5 bases at V and 7 bases at J, leaving 13 bases unmatched. Written as DNA, the CDR3 is TGTGCCAGCAGTCTCTCCGTCGGGACTAGCGGGACTGGGACCCAGTACTTC. Amino acids: CASSLSVGTSGTGTQYF.

The V and J genes are TRBV2 and TRBJ2-3; D remains unclear. Trimming removed 4 bases from V and 0 bases from J, with 5 bases in between. Germline loops: CDR1 SNHLY, CDR2 FYNNEI. The CDR3 totals 13 residues. This CDR3 is CASSVHSTDTQYF. The DNA of the CDR3 is TGTGCCAGCAGTGTCCACAGCACAGATACGCAGTATTTT.

The rearrangement uses TRBV19 and TRBJ2-7; D is undetermined. CDR3 length equals 14 residues. Germline CDR1 LNHDA, CDR2 SQIVND (reference sequence). The germline V and J ends were trimmed by 5 bases and 2 bases, with 13 bases remaining between them. The CDR3 DNA follows: TGTGCCAGTAGTGCGCGGACGGCGCCCTACGAGCAGTACTTC. Residues: CASSARTAPYEQYF.

Comment on this clone: The germline gene is not matched at one end of the junction; a read error may be the cause. This chain uses TRBV2 with TRBJ1-1; 8 bases match TRBD1. The CDR3 totals 12 residues. Germline lookup yields CDR1 SNHLY and CDR2 FYNNEI. The CDR3 region has the DNA TGTGCCACCAGTACAGGGGGCACTGAAGCTTTCTTT. It encodes CATSTGGTEAFF.

The rearrangement links TRBV4-2 to TRBJ2-7, with 7 bases identical to TRBD2. CDR3 length: 14 residues. Germline V gene sequence: CDR1 LGHNA, CDR2 YNFKEQ. With V trimmed by 1 base and J by 3 bases, 3 bases remained unmatched. The CDR3 DNA follows: TGTGCCAGCAGCCAAGCTAGCGGAAGCTACGAGCAGTACTTC. This translates into CASSQASGSYEQYF.

The rearrangement links TRBV27 to TRBJ1-5; D is ambiguous. The CDR3 is made up of 17 amino acids. The V end lost 5 bases, the J end lost 0 bases, and 17 bases lay between the germline ends. Germline CDR1 reads MNHEY; CDR2 reads SMNVEV (reference sequence). CDR3 region: CASSPTYELNSNQPQHF. CDR3 in DNA: TGTGCCAGCAGTCCCACATATGAATTAAATAGCAATCAGCCCCAGCATTTT.

In its sample, this clone ranks as medium-sized (0.01 to 0.1%). The chain employs TRBV7-2 and TRBJ2-5; TRBD2 might be the D (6 bases). CDR3 length: 13 residues. The V gene lost 5 bases and the J gene lost 5 bases, with 12 bases spanning the gap. CDR1 is SGHTA and CDR2 is FQGNSA in the germline V gene. The CDR3 spells CASSGRGAETQYF. CDR3 coding DNA: TGTGCCAGCAGCGGGCGCGGGGCGGAGACCCAGTACTTC.

CDR3: CASSPRLQGTYEQYF. Written as DNA, the CDR3 is TGTGCCAGCAGCCCTAGGTTGCAGGGGACGTACGAGCAGTACTTC. The rearrangement links TRBV7-2 to TRBJ2-7; tentatively, D is TRBD1 (6 bases). The V gene's germline CDR1 is SGHTA and CDR2 FQGNSA. The CDR3 runs 15 residues. Trimming took 5 bases from V and 4 from J, leaving 18 bases between them.

The chain is built from TRBV6-5 and TRBJ2-3; perhaps TRBD2 as D (5 bases). The CDR3 loop spans 14 amino acids. The ends were cut back, 6 bases at V and 2 bases at J, with 12 bases in the middle. The germline V gene encodes CDR1 MNHEY and CDR2 SVGAGI. The CDR3 DNA sequence: TGTGCCAGCAGCCCCGGACTGGCCACAGATACGCAGTATTTT. It translates to CASSPGLATDTQYF.

The rearrangement joins TRBV28 to TRBJ1-5; D may be TRBD1 (5 bases). CDR3 size: 16 residues. V was shortened by 5 bases and J by 2 bases, with 16 bases between the two germline ends. CDR1 is MDHEN, CDR2 SYDVKM, per germline. The CDR3 DNA reads as TGTGCCAGCAGTCGGGGGGACCTCGGAGGCAATCAGCCCCAGCATTTT. It yields the protein CASSRGDLGGNQPQHF.

The chain has TRBV18 and TRBJ1-2; 9 bases line up with TRBD1. This CDR3 has 13 residues. V shed 2 bases and J 6 bases; nucleotides not matched to a gene: 1. Germline V lookup: CDR1 KGHSH, CDR2 LQKENI. The CDR3 loop is CASSPRQGDGYTF. The CDR3 bases are TGTGCCAGCTCACCAAGACAGGGGGATGGCTACACCTTC.

The chain is built from TRBV15 and TRBJ2-7; D ambiguous. Trimming left V 1 base short and J 2 bases short, with 12 bases between. The V gene's germline CDR1 is LNHNV and CDR2 YYDKDF (reference sequence). CDR3 length: 15 residues. The CDR3 region is CATSRGSAPPYEQYF. CDR3 DNA: TGTGCCACCAGCAGAGGTTCTGCCCCCCCCTACGAGCAGTACTTC.

This clone was seen once. This chain connects TRBV5-8 to TRBJ1-5; D possibly corresponds to TRBD1 (6 bases). The germline gives CDR1 SGHTS, CDR2 YDEGEE. The CDR3 totals 16 residues. Trimming pared 1 base from V and 3 bases from J, leaving 14 bases between. Here the CDR3 reads CASSLTGMQFNQPQHF. The CDR3 coding sequence is TGTGCCAGCAGCTTGACAGGGATGCAGTTCAATCAGCCCCAGCATTTT.

This chain links TRBV29-1 with TRBJ2-3, with TRBD2 matching over 9 bases. Trimming at V came to 5 bases and at J to 0 bases, leaving 9 bases not matched to a gene. This CDR3 has 16 amino acids. Germline V gives CDR1 SQVTM, CDR2 ANQGSEA. DNA of the CDR3: TGCAGCGTTCCCGCTAGCGGGGTTGCTAGCACAGATACGCAGTATTTT. Translating gives CSVPASGVASTDTQYF.

The rearrangement uses TRBV25-1 and TRBJ1-4; perhaps TRBD1 as D (5 bases). The CDR3 extends over 15 amino acids. Per germline, CDR1 MGHDK and CDR2 SYGVNS. V lost 0 bases, J lost 8 bases, and 13 bases lay in between. CDR3 DNA: TGTGCCAGCAGTGAATATGGGACTTCCCGCGAAAAACTGTTTTTT. Translated, it gives CASSEYGTSREKLFF.

The chain has TRBV7-6 and TRBJ2-5; D assignment may be TRBD1 or TRBD2 (5 bases each). V was shortened by 3 bases and J by 5 bases, with 13 bases between the two germline ends. In germline, CDR1 is SGHVS, CDR2 FNYEAQ. The CDR3 covers 14 residues. The CDR3 region has the DNA TGTGCCAGCAGCTTTTCGACCGGGACGGAGACCCAGTACTTC. It translates to CASSFSTGTETQYF.

The genes are TRBV4-2 and TRBJ2-2; D might be TRBD1 (5 bases). Germline V lookup: CDR1 LGHNA, CDR2 YNFKEQ. The CDR3 consists of 14 residues. The V end was cut by 0 bases, the J end by 6 bases, with 8 bases between. The CDR3 sequence: CASSQEGRPGELFF. In nucleotides, the CDR3 is TGTGCCAGCAGCCAAGAGGGGCGGCCCGGGGAGCTGTTTTTT.

The CDR3 DNA sequence: TGTGCCAGCTCACCCGAGGCAGGGATGTCAAATCAGCCCCAGCATTTT. Its translation: CASSPEAGMSNQPQHF. This chain uses TRBV18 with TRBJ1-5, with a weak D call TRBD1 (5 bases). Germline CDR1 is KGHSH and CDR2 is LQKENI. Trimming shortened V by 3 bases and J by 4 bases, and 16 bases separated the two germline ends. This CDR3 comprises 16 residues.

This chain connects TRBV10-3 to TRBJ1-2; 7 nucleotides agree with TRBD1. The germline gives CDR1 ENHRY, CDR2 SYGVKD. This CDR3 is built from 15 residues. V was pared by 6 bases and J by 0 bases, with 7 bases of the junction left unmatched. This chain's CDR3 is CAIREGGTANYGYTF. The CDR3 nucleotides are TGTGCCATCAGAGAAGGAGGGACAGCTAACTATGGCTACACCTTC.

CDR3 DNA sequence: TGTGCCAGCAGCGTAGCATCGCAGTTGGTCGGGGAGCTGTTTTTT. Its protein product is CASSVASQLVGELFF. V gene TRBV9 combines with J gene TRBJ2-2; no clear D gene. The V and J ends lost 0 bases and 7 bases respectively, with 13 bases between them. In germline, CDR1 is SGDLS, CDR2 YYNGEE. CDR3 length: 15 residues. The full variable domain, in which reference TRBV9 and TRBJ2-2 provide the parts outside the CDR3, is DSGVTQTPKHLITATGQRVTLRCSPRSGDLSVYWYQQSLDQGLQFLIQYYNGEERAKGNILERFSAQQFPDLHSELNLSSLELGDSALYFCASSVASQLVGELFFGEGSRLTVL.